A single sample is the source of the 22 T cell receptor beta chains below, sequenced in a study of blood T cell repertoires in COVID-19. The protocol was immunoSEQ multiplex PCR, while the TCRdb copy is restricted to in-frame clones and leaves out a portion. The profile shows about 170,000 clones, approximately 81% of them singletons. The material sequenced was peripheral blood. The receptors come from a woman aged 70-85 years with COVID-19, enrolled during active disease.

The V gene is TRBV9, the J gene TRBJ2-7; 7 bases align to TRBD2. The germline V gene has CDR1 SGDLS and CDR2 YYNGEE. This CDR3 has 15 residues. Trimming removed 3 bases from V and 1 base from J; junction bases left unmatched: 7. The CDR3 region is CASSASGDLSYEQYF. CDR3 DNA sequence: TGTGCCAGCAGCGCTAGCGGAGACCTTTCCTACGAGCAGTACTTC.

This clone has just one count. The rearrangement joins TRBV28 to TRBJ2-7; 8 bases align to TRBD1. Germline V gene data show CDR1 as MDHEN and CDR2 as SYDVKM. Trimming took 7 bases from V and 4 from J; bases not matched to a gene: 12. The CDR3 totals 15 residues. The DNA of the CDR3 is TGTGCCAGCAACCCAACAGGGGGTTCCTGGTACGAGCAGTACGTC. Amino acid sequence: CASNPTGGSWYEQYV.

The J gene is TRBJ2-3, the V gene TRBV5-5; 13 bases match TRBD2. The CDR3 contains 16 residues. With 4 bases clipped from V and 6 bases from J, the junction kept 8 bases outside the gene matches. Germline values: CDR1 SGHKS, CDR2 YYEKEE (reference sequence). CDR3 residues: CASSPSLAGGYDTQYF. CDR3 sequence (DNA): TGTGCCAGCAGCCCTTCACTAGCGGGAGGGTATGATACGCAGTATTTT.

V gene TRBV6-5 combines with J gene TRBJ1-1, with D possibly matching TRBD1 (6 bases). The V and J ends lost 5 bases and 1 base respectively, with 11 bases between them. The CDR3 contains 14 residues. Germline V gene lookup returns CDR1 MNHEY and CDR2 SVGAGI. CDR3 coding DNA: TGTGCCAGCAGTAAGAACAGGGCGAACACTGAAGCTTTCTTT. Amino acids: CASSKNRANTEAFF.

CDR3 DNA sequence: TGCGCCAGCAGCTTAACAGGGGACCCGACTGGAAACACCATATATTTT. It codes for CASSLTGDPTGNTIYF. The rearrangement uses TRBV5-1 and TRBJ1-3, with 7 bases that match TRBD1. The CDR3 covers 16 residues. V lost 2 bases to trimming and J lost 2 bases; unmatched junction nucleotides: 7. In germline, CDR1 is SGHRS, CDR2 YFSETQ.

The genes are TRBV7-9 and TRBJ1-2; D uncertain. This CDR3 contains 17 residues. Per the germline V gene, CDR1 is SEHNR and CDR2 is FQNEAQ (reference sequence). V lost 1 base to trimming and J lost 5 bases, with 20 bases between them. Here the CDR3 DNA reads TGTGCCAGCAGCTTAGTGAGGATGTGGCCCCAAGCTTATGGCTACACCTTC. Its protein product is CASSLVRMWPQAYGYTF.

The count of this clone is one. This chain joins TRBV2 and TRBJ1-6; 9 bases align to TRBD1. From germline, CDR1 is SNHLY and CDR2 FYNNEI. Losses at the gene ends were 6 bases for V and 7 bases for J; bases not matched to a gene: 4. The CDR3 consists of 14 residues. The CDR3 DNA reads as TGTGCCAGCAGAGGGACAGGGAAGAATTCACCCCTCCACTTT. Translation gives CASRGTGKNSPLHF.

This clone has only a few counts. Written as DNA, the CDR3 is TGTGCCAGCAGCCGACTGAACACCGGGGAGCTGTTTTTT. Translation gives CASSRLNTGELFF. The chain carries TRBV11-3 and TRBJ2-2; no firm D call. Trimming took 5 bases from V and 1 from J, leaving 5 bases between them. CDR1 SGHNT and CDR2 YENEEA come from the germline V gene. CDR3 length: 13 residues.

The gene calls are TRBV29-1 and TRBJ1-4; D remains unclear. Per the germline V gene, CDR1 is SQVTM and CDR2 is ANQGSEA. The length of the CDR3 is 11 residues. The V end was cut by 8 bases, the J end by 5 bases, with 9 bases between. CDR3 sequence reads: CSTLQNEKLFF. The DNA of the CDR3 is TGCAGCACCTTACAGAATGAAAAACTGTTTTTT.

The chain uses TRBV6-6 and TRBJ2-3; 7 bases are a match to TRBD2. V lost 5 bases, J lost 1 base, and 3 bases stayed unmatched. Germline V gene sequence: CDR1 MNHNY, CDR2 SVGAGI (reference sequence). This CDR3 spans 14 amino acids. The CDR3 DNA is TGTGCCAGCAGTGGACGGGGGGGCACAGATACGCAGTATTTT. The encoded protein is CASSGRGGTDTQYF.

The CDR3 sequence: CASKLEGRVPEAFF. CDR3 nucleotides: TGTGCCAGCAAATTAGAGGGGAGGGTGCCTGAAGCTTTCTTT. The V call is TRBV6-5, the J call TRBJ1-1, with D perhaps matching TRBD1 (5 bases). Trimming stripped 7 bases from V and 6 bases from J, with 18 bases between. Looked up from germline, CDR1 is MNHEY and CDR2 is SVGAGI. The CDR3 sequence is 14 residues long.

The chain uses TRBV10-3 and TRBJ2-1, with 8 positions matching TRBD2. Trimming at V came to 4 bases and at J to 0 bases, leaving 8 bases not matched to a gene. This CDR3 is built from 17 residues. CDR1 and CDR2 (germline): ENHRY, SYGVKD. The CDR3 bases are TGTGCCATCAGTGCTTCATTAGCGGGGAGCTCCTACAATGAGCAGTTCTTC. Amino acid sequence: CAISASLAGSSYNEQFF.

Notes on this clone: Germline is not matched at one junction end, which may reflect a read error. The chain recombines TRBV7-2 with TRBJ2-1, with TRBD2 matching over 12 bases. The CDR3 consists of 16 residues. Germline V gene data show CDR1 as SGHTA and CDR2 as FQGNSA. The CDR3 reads CASSPAGLAGYTEQFF. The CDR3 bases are TGTGCCAGCAGTCCGGCCGGACTAGCGGGGTACACTGAGCAGTTCTTC.

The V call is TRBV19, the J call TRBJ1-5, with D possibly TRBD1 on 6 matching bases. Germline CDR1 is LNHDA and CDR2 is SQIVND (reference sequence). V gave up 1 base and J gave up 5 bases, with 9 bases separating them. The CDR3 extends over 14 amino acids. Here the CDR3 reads CASSIAGGYQPQHF. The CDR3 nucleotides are TGTGCCAGTAGTATAGCGGGGGGCTATCAGCCCCAGCATTTT. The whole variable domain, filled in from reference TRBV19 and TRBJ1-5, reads DGGITQSPKYLFRKEGQNVTLSCEQNLNHDAMYWYRQDPGQGLRLIYYSQIVNDFQKGDIAEGYSVSREKKESFPLTVTSAQKNPTAFYLCASSIAGGYQPQHFGDGTRLSIL.

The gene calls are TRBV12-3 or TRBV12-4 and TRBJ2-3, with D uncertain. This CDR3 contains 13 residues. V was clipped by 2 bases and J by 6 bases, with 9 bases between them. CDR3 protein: CASSLHSLDTQYF. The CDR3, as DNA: TGTGCCAGCAGTTTACACAGCCTCGATACGCAGTATTTT.

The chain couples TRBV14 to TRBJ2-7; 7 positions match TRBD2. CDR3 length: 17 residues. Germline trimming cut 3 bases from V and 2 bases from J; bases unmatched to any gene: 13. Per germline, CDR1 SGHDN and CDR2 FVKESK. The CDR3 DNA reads TGTGCCAGCAGCCAGGGAGGGTTATGGGGGAACACCTACGAGCAGTACTTC. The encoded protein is CASSQGGLWGNTYEQYF.

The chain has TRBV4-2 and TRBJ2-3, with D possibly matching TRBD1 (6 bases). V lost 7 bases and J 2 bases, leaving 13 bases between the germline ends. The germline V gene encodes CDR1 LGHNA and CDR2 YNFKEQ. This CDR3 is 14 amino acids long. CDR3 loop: CASTLTGTTDTQYF. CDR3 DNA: TGTGCCAGCACACTCACAGGGACCACAGATACGCAGTATTTT.

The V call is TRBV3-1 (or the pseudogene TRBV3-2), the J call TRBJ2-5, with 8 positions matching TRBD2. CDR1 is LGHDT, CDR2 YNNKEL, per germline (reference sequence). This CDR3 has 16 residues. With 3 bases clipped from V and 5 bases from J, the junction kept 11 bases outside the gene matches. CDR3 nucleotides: TGTGCCAGCAGCCATAGCAAGCGGGAGATTGGGGAGACCCAGTACTTC. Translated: CASSHSKREIGETQYF.

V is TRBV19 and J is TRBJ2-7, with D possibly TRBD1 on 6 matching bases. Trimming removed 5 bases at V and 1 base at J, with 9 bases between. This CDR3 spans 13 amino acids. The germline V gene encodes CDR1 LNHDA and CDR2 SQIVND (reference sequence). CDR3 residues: CASSAGQSYEQYF. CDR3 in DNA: TGTGCCAGTAGTGCAGGACAGTCCTACGAGCAGTACTTC.

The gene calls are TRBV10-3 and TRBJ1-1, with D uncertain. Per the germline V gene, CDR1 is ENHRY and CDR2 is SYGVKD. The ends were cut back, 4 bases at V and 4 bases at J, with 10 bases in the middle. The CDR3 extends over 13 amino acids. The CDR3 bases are TGTGCCATCAGTGGTCCGGGGATCACTGAAGCTTTCTTT. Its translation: CAISGPGITEAFF.

The CDR3 DNA is TGCAGCGCCGCGGGGGGGGCGCTTGAGCAGTTCTTC. Its protein product is CSAAGGALEQFF. This chain joins TRBV29-1 and TRBJ2-1; 9 nucleotides agree with TRBD2. J was trimmed by 9 bases and V by 7 bases; bases with no gene match: 7. The CDR3 spans 12 residues. Germline assignment: CDR1 SQVTM and CDR2 ANQGSEA.

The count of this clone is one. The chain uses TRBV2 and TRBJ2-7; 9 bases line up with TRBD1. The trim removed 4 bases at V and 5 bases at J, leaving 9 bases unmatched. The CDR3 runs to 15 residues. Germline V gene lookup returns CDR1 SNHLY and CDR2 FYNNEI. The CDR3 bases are TGTGCCAGCAGTGCTCCTTCGGACAGGGGTGACGAGCAGTACGTC. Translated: CASSAPSDRGDEQYV.